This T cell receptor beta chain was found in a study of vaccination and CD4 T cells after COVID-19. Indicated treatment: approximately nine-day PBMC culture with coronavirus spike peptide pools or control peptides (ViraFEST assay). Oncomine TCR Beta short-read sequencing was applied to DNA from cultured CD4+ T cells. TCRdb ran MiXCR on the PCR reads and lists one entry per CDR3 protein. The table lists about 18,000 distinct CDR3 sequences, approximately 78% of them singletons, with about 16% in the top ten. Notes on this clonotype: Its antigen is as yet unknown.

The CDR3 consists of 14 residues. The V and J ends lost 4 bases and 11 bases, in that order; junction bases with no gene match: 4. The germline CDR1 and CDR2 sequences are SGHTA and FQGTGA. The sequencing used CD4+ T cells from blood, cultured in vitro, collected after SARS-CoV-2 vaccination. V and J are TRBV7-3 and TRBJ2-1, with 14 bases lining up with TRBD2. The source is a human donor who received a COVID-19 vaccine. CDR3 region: CASSSGLAGGKQFF. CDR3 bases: TGTGCCAGCAGCTCCGGACTAGCGGGGGGTAAGCAGTTCTTC.